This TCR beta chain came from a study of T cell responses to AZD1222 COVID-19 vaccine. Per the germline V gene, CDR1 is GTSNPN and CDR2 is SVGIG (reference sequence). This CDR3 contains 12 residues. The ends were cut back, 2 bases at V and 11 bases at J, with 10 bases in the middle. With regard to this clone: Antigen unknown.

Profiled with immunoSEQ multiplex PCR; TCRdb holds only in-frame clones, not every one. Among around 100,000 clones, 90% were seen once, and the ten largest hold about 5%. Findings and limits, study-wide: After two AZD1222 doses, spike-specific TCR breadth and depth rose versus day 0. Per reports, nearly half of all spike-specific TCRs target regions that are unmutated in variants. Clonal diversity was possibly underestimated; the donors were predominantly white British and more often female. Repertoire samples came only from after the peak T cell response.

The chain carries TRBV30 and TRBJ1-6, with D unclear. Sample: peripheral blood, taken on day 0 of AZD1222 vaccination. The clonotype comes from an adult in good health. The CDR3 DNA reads TGTGCCTGGAGTTCCGGGGTTCCACCCCTCCACTTT. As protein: CAWSSGVPPLHF. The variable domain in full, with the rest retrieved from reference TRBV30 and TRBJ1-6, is SQTIHQWPATLVQPVGSPLSLECTVEGTSNPNLYWYRQAAGRGLQLLFYSVGIGQISSEVPQNLSASRPQDRQFILSSKKLLLSDSGFYLCAWSSGVPPLHFGNGTRLTVT.